The clone carrying this TCR beta chain turned up a few times. CDR3 length: 15 residues. The V end was cut by 0 bases, the J end by 0 bases, with 7 bases between. Germline CDR1 reads SGHRS; CDR2 reads YFSETQ. These data come from a study of PD-1 blockade in classical Hodgkin lymphoma. Only in-frame clones appear in the TCRdb table, and some are missing; sequencing was by immunoSEQ multiplex PCR. Counted here are around 27,000 clones, around 85% occurring once; the ten biggest clones make up 2% to 2.5%. Regarding time point: cycle 4 day 1 (C4D1), after six to seven weeks of nivolumab. No patient escaped relapse after autologous stem cell transplantation, and brentuximab vedotin exposure varied. Thawed PBMCs were the source of CD4+ T cells, purified by magnetic negative selection.

The chain employs TRBV5-1 and TRBJ1-5, with D possibly being TRBD1 (6 bases). Sequencing used CD4+ T cells from blood, obtained before the fourth cycle of nivolumab. This receptor was identified in a human donor with classical Hodgkin lymphoma. CDR3 nucleotides: TGCGCCAGCAGCTTGGGGGGGCTTAGCAATCAGCCCCAGCATTTT. It specifies CASSLGGLSNQPQHF.